The present T cell receptor (beta chain) was sequenced within a study of cytomegalovirus exposure and HLA in healthy donors. Study-wide background: HLA-typed donors were the source of around 87 million unique TCRs, which an early data release held.

Trimming stripped 1 base from V and 0 bases from J, with 9 bases between. This CDR3 has 15 residues. Germline values: CDR1 MGHRA, CDR2 YSYEKL. PCR involved 60 Vbeta and 13 Jbeta primers. Produced via immunoSEQ multiplex PCR; TCRdb's table is partial and in-frame only. Here the sample spans about 180,000 clones, about 81% being singletons. This clonotype was obtained from a man aged 40-49 years in good health and CMV-seronegative. The sample was PBMCs. The chain carries TRBV4-1 and TRBJ1-2; D perhaps matches TRBD1 (5 bases). The CDR3 coding sequence is TGCGCCAGCAGCCAAGGGTCCAGGGCTAACTATGGCTACACCTTC. It encodes CASSQGSRANYGYTF.